These 18 T cell receptor beta chains came from one sample sequenced in a study of shared clonotypes between healthy human individuals. Repertoires were generated with immunoSEQ multiplex PCR, while TCRdb's copy carries only in-frame clones and drops some. This table has roughly 2.4 million clones, nearly 97% appearing once. The sequenced sample was naive CD4+ T cells sorted from blood. Subset meaning: CD45RA+ positively selected. These receptors originate from a man between 18 and 35 years old in good health.

The chain carries TRBV4-1 and TRBJ2-1; TRBD1 aligns across 7 bases. With 3 bases clipped from V and 6 bases from J, the junction kept 8 bases outside the gene matches. The length of the CDR3 is 15 residues. CDR1 is MGHRA, CDR2 YSYEKL, per germline. The CDR3 DNA follows: TGCGCCAGCAGCCACCAATTTACAGGGGCCAATGAGCAGTTCTTC. Its protein product is CASSHQFTGANEQFF.

This clone was detected only once. The gene calls are TRBV28 and TRBJ1-1; D unclear. Germline V gives CDR1 MDHEN, CDR2 SYDVKM. The CDR3 has 12 residues. The V and J ends lost 7 bases and 5 bases respectively, with 11 bases between them. This CDR3 reads CASKRGGTEAFF. The DNA for the CDR3 is TGTGCCAGCAAGAGAGGAGGGACTGAAGCTTTCTTT.

This clone was counted a single time. Different DNA sequences within this sample yield the same CDR3. The chain employs TRBV7-2 and TRBJ2-7; D remains unclear. CDR1 is SGHTA and CDR2 is FQGNSA in the germline V gene. V was clipped by 0 bases and J by 0 bases, with 3 bases between them. The CDR3 sequence is 13 residues long. The DNA of the CDR3 is TGTGCCAGCAGCTTAGCCCGCTCCTACGAGCAGTACTTC. It codes for CASSLARSYEQYF.

The chain is built from TRBV6-4 and TRBJ1-2; no firm D call. This CDR3 is 17 amino acids long. CDR1 is MRHNA and CDR2 is SNTAGT in the germline V gene. V shed 0 bases and J shed 4 bases, with 18 bases lying between them. The CDR3 nucleotides read TGTGCCAGCAGTGACTCCGTTTCTGGATCTGATCTCTATGGCTACACCTTC. This translates into CASSDSVSGSDLYGYTF.

The chain carries TRBV7-2 and TRBJ2-7; D is ambiguous. Germline V lookup: CDR1 SGHTA, CDR2 FQGNSA. The CDR3 sequence is 15 residues long. The V gene lost 0 bases and the J gene lost 3 bases, with 12 bases spanning the gap. This CDR3 reads CASSLALPGDYEQYF. The CDR3 nucleotides read TGTGCCAGCAGCTTAGCGCTCCCGGGTGACTACGAGCAGTACTTC.

The sample holds one count of this clone. The V and J genes are TRBV28 and TRBJ2-5; 9 nucleotides line up with TRBD2. Looked up from germline, CDR1 is MDHEN and CDR2 is SYDVKM. V trimming: 3 bases; J trimming: 1 base; junction bases outside the gene matches: 3. CDR3 length equals 15 residues. DNA of the CDR3: TGTGCCAGCAGTTTCAGCGGGGGGACCCAAGAGACCCAGTACTTC. Translated: CASSFSGGTQETQYF.

This chain joins TRBV9 and TRBJ1-3; perhaps TRBD1 as D (6 bases). This CDR3 is 15 amino acids long. Germline CDR1 SGDLS, CDR2 YYNGEE. V dropped 4 bases and J dropped 3 bases, with 14 bases sitting between them. The CDR3 sequence is CASSSGGGSGNTIYF. CDR3 in DNA: TGTGCCAGCAGCTCGGGAGGGGGGAGTGGAAACACCATATATTTT.

The chain employs TRBV4-3 and TRBJ2-1, with TRBD2 matching 8 bases. V lost 0 bases and J lost 7; bases outside the gene matches: 8. The germline V gene encodes CDR1 LGHNA and CDR2 YSLEER. The CDR3 has 16 amino acids. CDR3 DNA: TGCGCCAGCAGCCAAGACACGGGAGGGCCGGGGAATGAGCAGTTCTTC. Its protein is CASSQDTGGPGNEQFF.

The chain combines TRBV11-2 with TRBJ2-7; TRBD2 agrees at 9 bases. Germline V CDR1 and CDR2: SGHAT, FQNNGV. The trim removed 0 bases at V and 1 base at J, leaving 10 bases unmatched. This CDR3 region has 18 residues. This chain's CDR3 is CASSLDWASGIYSYEQYF. In DNA, the CDR3 is TGTGCCAGCAGCTTAGATTGGGCTAGCGGGATTTATTCCTACGAGCAGTACTTC.

The chain uses TRBV2 and TRBJ2-1, with D hard to call. CDR3 size: 15 residues. Trimming shortened V by 8 bases and J by 0 bases, and 14 bases separated the two germline ends. Germline V gene lookup returns CDR1 SNHLY and CDR2 FYNNEI. The CDR3 loop is CASAGSRSSYNEQFF. CDR3 coding DNA: TGTGCCAGCGCCGGCAGCCGAAGCTCCTACAATGAGCAGTTCTTC.

The V and J genes are TRBV5-1 and TRBJ1-2, with 7 positions matching TRBD1. J lost 7 bases, V lost 4 bases, and 10 bases had no gene match. CDR1 and CDR2 (germline): SGHRS, YFSETQ. The CDR3 runs 14 residues. The CDR3 DNA reads TGCGCCAGCAGCCCACTAGACAGGGACTTTGGCTACACCTTC. The encoded protein is CASSPLDRDFGYTF.

CDR3 DNA sequence: TGTGCCAGCTCACCCGATTTAGGGACAGTGCATGGCTACACCTTC. This codes for CASSPDLGTVHGYTF. The chain combines TRBV18 with TRBJ1-2, with 7 bases fitting TRBD1. The germline V gene has CDR1 KGHSH and CDR2 LQKENI. Germline trimming cut 3 bases from V and 6 bases from J; bases unmatched to any gene: 10. The CDR3 runs 15 residues.

The rearrangement joins TRBV29-1 to TRBJ1-4; D is unclear. The germline V gene has CDR1 SQVTM and CDR2 ANQGSEA. V lost 6 bases, J lost 0 bases, and 11 bases lay in between. The CDR3 runs 14 residues. In DNA, the CDR3 is TGCAGCGTCCGAATGGGTGCAACTAATGAAAAACTGTTTTTT. Translating it yields CSVRMGATNEKLFF.

CDR3 nucleotide sequence: TGCGCCAGCAGCCAAGATCGAACGGAAAATCAGCCCCAGCATTTT. It codes for CASSQDRTENQPQHF. The gene calls are TRBV4-1 and TRBJ1-5; D is ambiguous. The CDR3 is 15 amino acids. The V end lost 0 bases, the J end lost 4 bases, and 10 bases lay between the germline ends. The germline V gene encodes CDR1 MGHRA and CDR2 YSYEKL.

This clone was observed once. The gene calls are TRBV9 and TRBJ1-6, with unresolved D. The CDR3 extends over 18 amino acids. Trimming pared 0 bases from V and 0 bases from J, leaving 13 bases between. Germline assignment: CDR1 SGDLS and CDR2 YYNGEE. The CDR3 loop reads CASSVDGGRSSYNSPLHF. For the CDR3, the DNA is TGTGCCAGCAGCGTAGATGGAGGGAGGAGCTCCTATAATTCACCCCTCCACTTT.

The rearrangement uses TRBV27 and TRBJ1-2, with 8 bases lining up with TRBD1. Per the germline V gene, CDR1 is MNHEY and CDR2 is SMNVEV (reference sequence). Unmatched junction bases numbered 4, after V lost 3 bases and J lost 4 bases. This CDR3 has 14 residues. As DNA, the CDR3 is TGTGCCAGCAGTTTTCAACAGGGGGGCTATGGCTACACCTTC. Translating it yields CASSFQQGGYGYTF.

This chain connects TRBV10-3 to TRBJ1-2; the D is unclear. V lost 2 bases, J lost 7 bases, and 14 bases lay in between. Germline V gives CDR1 ENHRY, CDR2 SYGVKD. The CDR3 has 14 amino acids. The CDR3 reads CAISELTASGGYTF. Here the CDR3 DNA reads TGTGCCATCAGTGAGCTTACCGCATCGGGTGGCTACACCTTC.

In the case of this clone: Other DNA sequences in this sample translate to the same CDR3. The rearrangement joins TRBV6-5 to TRBJ1-6; no clear D. Germline CDR1 MNHEY, CDR2 SVGAGI. V was clipped by 5 bases and J by 4 bases, with 9 bases between them. The CDR3 runs to 14 residues. The CDR3 sequence: CASSRRGYNSPLHF. The CDR3 DNA reads as TGTGCCAGCAGTCGCCGGGGATATAATTCACCCCTCCACTTT.